This TCR beta chain appears in the sequencing data of a study of control samples from healthy donors and cancer patients. Germline lookup yields CDR1 ENHRY and CDR2 SYGVKD. CDR3 size: 17 residues. V was clipped by 6 bases and J by 0 bases, with 18 bases between them. Sequencing was performed with immunoSEQ multiplex PCR; in TCRdb, only in-frame clones are kept and a portion is missing. The data contain some 79,000 clones, 80% to 95% of them seen just once; the ten biggest clones take up roughly 1.3%. This TCR derives from a woman aged 40 to 50 with lung cancer. The sequencing input was PBMCs. The V and J genes are TRBV10-3 and TRBJ1-3; maybe TRBD1 (5 bases). CDR3 amino acids: CAIRERWEGNSGNTIYF. CDR3 nucleotide sequence: TGTGCCATCAGGGAGCGATGGGAGGGGAACTCTGGAAACACCATATATTTT.